A single sample is the source of the 7 T cell receptor beta chains below, sequenced in a study of T cell responses to AZD1222 COVID-19 vaccine. Produced via immunoSEQ multiplex PCR; TCRdb's table is partial and in-frame only. This table has about 120,000 clones, 70% to 90% appearing once. Here the sequenced sample was peripheral blood, taken on day 0 of AZD1222 vaccination. Receptors originate from an adult in good health.

The CDR3 is CASSPPIQGEGYGYTF. Written as DNA, the CDR3 is TGTGCCAGCTCACCACCGATCCAAGGGGAGGGCTATGGCTACACCTTC. This chain connects TRBV18 to TRBJ1-2; tentatively, D is TRBD1 (5 bases). V was trimmed by 0 bases and J by 4 bases, leaving 15 bases between them. Germline V gene lookup returns CDR1 KGHSH and CDR2 LQKENI. CDR3 length: 16 residues.

This clone was found a few times. The chain carries TRBV5-1 and TRBJ2-7; 9 bases are a match to TRBD1. The germline V gene has CDR1 SGHRS and CDR2 YFSETQ. J was trimmed by 3 bases and V by 5 bases; bases with no gene match: 3. The length of the CDR3 is 13 residues. CDR3 nucleotides: TGCGCCAGCAGACCGGGACAGGGCTACGAGCAGTACTTC. Amino acid sequence: CASRPGQGYEQYF. The whole variable domain, remainder taken from reference TRBV5-1 and TRBJ2-7, is KAGVTQTPRYLIKTRGQQVTLSCSPISGHRSVSWYQQTPGQGLQFLFEYFSETQRNKGNFPGRFSGRQFSNSRSEMNVSTLELGDSALYLCASRPGQGYEQYFGPGTRLTVT.

The chain carries TRBV7-2 and TRBJ1-2; D gene ambiguous. The CDR3 is made up of 13 amino acids. Germline CDR1 and CDR2: SGHTA and FQGNSA. Deletions cut 5 bases from V and 1 base from J, with 8 bases between. CDR3 nucleotides: TGTGCCAGCAGCCCCGGGAGTAACTATGGCTACACCTTC. Amino acids: CASSPGSNYGYTF.

The J gene is TRBJ1-4, the V gene TRBV5-1; 10 bases match TRBD1. Germline assignment: CDR1 SGHRS and CDR2 YFSETQ. The CDR3 extends over 15 amino acids. Trimming removed 1 base from V and 7 bases from J; junction bases left unmatched: 4. The CDR3 region is CASSLYGTGVEKLFF. The CDR3 bases are TGCGCCAGCAGCTTGTACGGGACAGGGGTTGAAAAACTGTTTTTT. Looking up the rest from reference TRBV5-1 and TRBJ1-4 gives the full variable domain: KAGVTQTPRYLIKTRGQQVTLSCSPISGHRSVSWYQQTPGQGLQFLFEYFSETQRNKGNFPGRFSGRQFSNSRSEMNVSTLELGDSALYLCASSLYGTGVEKLFFGSGTQLSVL.

This rearrangement joins TRBV13 to TRBJ2-3, with D unresolved. The CDR3 is made up of 12 amino acids. The V gene lost 0 bases and the J gene lost 2 bases, with 0 bases spanning the gap. Per the germline V gene, CDR1 is PRHDT and CDR2 is FYEKMQ (reference sequence). The CDR3 DNA reads TGTGCCAGCAGCTTAGGCACAGATACGCAGTATTTT. It encodes CASSLGTDTQYF.

This clone was seen a few times. This chain links TRBV24-1 with TRBJ1-4; D gene unclear. This CDR3 has 15 residues. Germline V gene lookup returns CDR1 KGHDR and CDR2 SFDVKD. Trimming removed 6 bases at V and 8 bases at J, with 18 bases between. DNA for the CDR3: TGTGCCACCAGTTCCCGGACCGCCCCGGGAGAAAAACTGTTTTTT. Its protein product is CATSSRTAPGEKLFF.

This chain joins TRBV18 and TRBJ1-3; 8 bases fit TRBD1. The CDR3 contains 15 residues. Germline CDR1 and CDR2: KGHSH and LQKENI. J lost 0 bases, V lost 4 bases, and 2 bases had no gene match. CDR3 DNA sequence: TGTGCCAGCTCACGGGGACAGGACTCTGGAAACACCATATATTTT. Translating gives CASSRGQDSGNTIYF.